These 3 T cell receptor beta chains were sequenced from one sample in a study of T cells in Graves' hyperthyroidism and ophthalmopathy. TCR beta CDR3 regions were amplified from RNA. TCR CDR3 regions were first amplified by RT-PCR with HTBI primers. TCRdb recomputed calls from the multiplex PCR reads with MiXCR, one row per CDR3 protein. The sample includes about 840,000 distinct CDR3 sequences, over 35% of them seen just once. Input material: blood. These receptors all stem from a man aged 18 to 35 with Graves' hyperthyroidism.

The chain combines TRBV28 with TRBJ1-4; 9 nucleotides agree with TRBD1. J gave up 5 bases and V 4 bases, and 5 bases lay outside the gene matches. The germline V gene has CDR1 MDHEN and CDR2 SYDVKM. This CDR3 is built from 15 residues. The CDR3 reads CASSSGTGPNEKLFF. CDR3 nucleotides: TGTGCCAGCAGTTCGGGGACAGGGCCCAATGAAAAACTGTTTTTT.

Here the CDR3 reads CASSSSRTERDEQYF. CDR3 in DNA: TGTGCCAGCAGCTCGTCCCGGACGGAGCGTGACGAGCAGTACTTC. The chain links TRBV5-6 to TRBJ2-7; D remains ambiguous. Germline V gene sequence: CDR1 SGHDT, CDR2 YYEEEE. CDR3 length: 15 residues. V was pared by 3 bases and J by 5 bases, with 18 bases between.

V gene TRBV2 combines with J gene TRBJ2-7, with D tentatively TRBD1 or TRBD2 (7 bases each). There are 15 residues in the CDR3. Germline V gene lookup returns CDR1 SNHLY and CDR2 FYNNEI. Trimming stripped 5 bases from V and 4 bases from J, with 18 bases between. The CDR3 is CASSPRGGRRYEQYF. The CDR3 DNA is TGTGCCAGCAGTCCCAGGGGGGGTAGAAGGTACGAGCAGTACTTC.